These T cell receptor beta chains were read from a single sample in a study of cytomegalovirus exposure and HLA in healthy donors. Sequenced by immunoSEQ multiplex PCR; TCRdb stores in-frame clones only, minus some. The table lists around 130,000 clones, more than 8% of them singletons. The sample comprised PBMCs. Receptors were obtained from a man aged 35-49 years in good health and CMV-seronegative. The CDR3 runs from the conserved cysteine through the conserved F or W. A D gene is named only where the DNA matches it firmly. The size of a clone is reported for some rows only, either as once, few or many, or as a class for expanded clones.

TRBJ2-3,TRBV7-2,TRBD2,NA,CASSIGAGGPSDTQYF,TGTGCCAGCAGCATTGGAGCGGGGGGGCCGTCCGATACGCAGTATTTT
TRBJ1-5,TRBV19,NA,few,CASSIALGGLNQPQHF,TGTGCCAGTAGTATAGCCCTAGGGGGTTTGAATCAGCCCCAGCATTTT
TRBJ1-2,TRBV4-2,NA,NA,CASSRLDAGVYGYTF,TGTGCCAGCAGCCGATTAGACGCGGGCGTCTATGGCTACACCTTC
TRBJ2-7,TRBV27,NA,few,CASSLKQGGYEQYF,TGTGCCAGCAGTTTAAAGCAGGGAGGTTACGAGCAGTACTTC
TRBJ1-2,TRBV5-4,NA,NA,CASSSSRGGGGYTF,TGTGCCAGCAGCTCCTCAAGGGGCGGAGGGGGCTACACCTTC
TRBJ1-6,TRBV28,TRBD1,NA,CASKISGGTPLHF,TGTGCCAGCAAAATTTCAGGGGGGACACCCCTCCACTTT
TRBJ2-2,TRBV4-3,TRBD2,few,CASSQDWSGGRTGELFF,TGCGCCAGCAGCCAAGATTGGTCGGGGGGTCGGACCGGGGAGCTGTTTTTT
TRBJ1-5,TRBV27,TRBD1,few,CASSPRGQPQHF,TGTGCCAGCAGTCCCAGGGGGCAGCCCCAGCATTTT
TRBJ1-3,TRBV10-3,NA,few,CAIIEERSGNTIYF,TGTGCCATCATCGAGGAGCGCTCTGGAAACACCATATATTTT
TRBJ2-1,TRBV5-6,TRBD1,NA,CASSSLRGQGNFAYNEQFF,TGTGCCAGCAGCTCACTCCGGGGACAGGGGAATTTTGCCTACAATGAGCAGTTCTTC
TRBJ1-1,TRBV7-2,NA,NA,CASSLQMNTEAFF,TGTGCCAGCAGCTTACAGATGAACACTGAAGCTTTCTTT
TRBJ2-6,TRBV6-5,NA,NA,CASSYGPNSGASVLTF,TGTGCCAGCAGTTACGGACCTAACTCTGGGGCCAGCGTCCTGACTTTC
TRBJ2-7,TRBV6-6,TRBD1,NA,CASSYSRQGASYEQYF,TGTGCCAGCAGTTACTCCCGGCAGGGGGCTTCCTACGAGCAGTACTTC
TRBJ2-6,TRBV29-1,TRBD1,NA,CSVPGTGGGGANVLTF,TGCAGTGTTCCCGGGACAGGGGGTGGAGGGGCCAACGTCCTGACTTTC
TRBJ2-1,TRBV27,NA,NA,CASSRPGSSYNEQFF,TGTGCCAGCAGCCGTCCAGGTAGCTCCTACAATGAGCAGTTCTTC
TRBJ1-1,TRBV9,NA,few,CASSVEGRNTEAFF,TGTGCCAGCAGCGTTGAGGGCCGGAACACTGAAGCTTTCTTT
TRBJ1-4,TRBV27,NA,NA,CASSSYTQGGGEKLFF,TGTGCCAGCAGTTCATACACACAGGGAGGGGGTGAAAAACTGTTTTTT
TRBJ2-2,TRBV2,NA,many,CASSEMEGGTGELFF,TGTGCCAGCAGTGAAATGGAGGGTGGGACCGGGGAGCTGTTTTTT
TRBJ2-3,TRBV5-4,TRBD2,NA,CASSSSGGPTDTQYF,TGTGCCAGCAGCTCCAGCGGGGGGCCCACAGATACGCAGTATTTT
TRBJ1-6,TRBV10-3,TRBD1,NA,CAISESGQGQNSPLHF,TGTGCCATCAGTGAGTCCGGACAGGGGCAAAATTCACCCCTCCACTTT